The count of the clone carrying this T cell receptor beta chain is one. Its cognate antigen is unknown. Combining a sample-barcoded 5' primer with a J-beta primer mix, a second PCR ran for about 6 to 11 cycles. Sequencing recovered at least 3 million CDR3-containing paired-end reads from each sample. MiXCR was run by TCRdb on the 5' RACE reads, yielding one entry per CDR3 protein. The table includes 600,000 to 800,000 distinct CDR3 sequences, over 40% detected once. The record originates from a study of blood T cells in healthy people across ages. Study findings and constraints: Age brought a roughly linear fall in TCR beta diversity measured per million T cells.

Healthy Caucasian individuals from Russia aged about 6 to 90 were enrolled as donors. The CDR3 has 17 amino acids. Unmatched junction bases numbered 9, after V lost 5 bases and J lost 0 bases. Germline V lookup: CDR1 SGHTA, CDR2 FQGNSA. J is TRBJ2-1 and V is TRBV7-2, with 8 bases fitting TRBD2. Specimen: blood. This clonotype was obtained from a woman aged 80 or over in good health. DNA of the CDR3: TGTGCCAGCAGCCCTAGGACTAGCAGAAGCTCCTACAATGAGCAGTTCTTC. It is translated as CASSPRTSRSSYNEQFF.